The 27 T cell receptor beta chains reported below all come from one sample, sequenced in a study of cytomegalovirus exposure and HLA in healthy donors. The PCR was carried out with 60 Vbeta primers and 13 Jbeta primers. Generated by immunoSEQ multiplex PCR, the TCRdb table keeps only in-frame clones and is missing some. Of about 180,000 clones in the sample, around four fifths are singletons; the top ten hold 1.3%. The specimen was PBMCs. The receptors derive from a man aged 25 to 40 in good health and CMV-seronegative.

J is TRBJ2-2 and V is TRBV19; 7 bases agree with TRBD2. The CDR3 length is 16 residues. The V segment lost 9 bases and the J segment 1 base; nucleotides outside the gene matches: 11. CDR1 and CDR2 from the germline V gene are LNHDA and SQIVND (reference sequence). This CDR3 is CASTSWRGKNTGELFF. CDR3 bases: TGTGCCAGCACCTCCTGGCGGGGGAAGAACACCGGGGAGCTGTTTTTT.

The gene calls are TRBV27 and TRBJ2-5; D might be TRBD2 (5 bases). CDR1 is MNHEY and CDR2 is SMNVEV in the germline V gene (reference sequence). The CDR3 sequence is 12 residues long. Trimming shortened V by 3 bases and J by 6 bases, and 8 bases separated the two germline ends. The CDR3 reads CASSLVGKTQYF. In DNA, the CDR3 is TGTGCCAGCAGTTTGGTCGGGAAGACCCAGTACTTC.

The chain uses TRBV6-6 and TRBJ2-2, with 9 nucleotides matching TRBD1. Germline V gene lookup returns CDR1 MNHNY and CDR2 SVGAGI (reference sequence). The trim removed 6 bases at V and 10 bases at J, leaving 9 bases unmatched. There are 14 residues in the CDR3. Here the CDR3 reads CASSRGQGKEELFF. The CDR3 region has the DNA TGTGCCAGCAGCCGTGGACAGGGGAAAGAGGAGCTGTTTTTT.

V is TRBV10-1 and J is TRBJ2-2; D gene uncertain. There are 14 residues in the CDR3. The V end lost 3 bases, the J end lost 4 bases, and 9 bases lay between the germline ends. CDR1 WNHNN and CDR2 SYGVQD come from the germline V gene (reference sequence). The CDR3 spells CASSEVSVTGELFF. In DNA, the CDR3 is TGCGCCAGCAGTGAAGTGTCGGTCACCGGGGAGCTGTTTTTT.

The CDR3 coding sequence is TGTGCCTGGAGTGGGAGGGTTCGCACTGAAGCTTTCTTT. It yields the protein CAWSGRVRTEAFF. The chain couples TRBV30 to TRBJ1-1; D is unclear. Germline loops: CDR1 GTSNPN, CDR2 SVGIG (reference sequence). This CDR3 comprises 13 residues. V dropped 1 base and J dropped 4 bases, with 10 bases sitting between them. The whole variable domain, remainder taken from reference TRBV30 and TRBJ1-1, is SQTIHQWPATLVQPVGSPLSLECTVEGTSNPNLYWYRQAAGRGLQLLFYSVGIGQISSEVPQNLSASRPQDRQFILSSKKLLLSDSGFYLCAWSGRVRTEAFFGQGTRLTVV.

Written as DNA, the CDR3 is TGTGCCACCAGCAGAGAGCAGGGGGGTATTTACGAGCAGTACTTC. Residues: CATSREQGGIYEQYF. The chain uses TRBV15 and TRBJ2-7, with D perhaps matching TRBD1 (7 bases). V was pared by 0 bases and J by 4 bases, with 13 bases between. The CDR3 is made up of 15 amino acids. Germline V gene data show CDR1 as LNHNV and CDR2 as YYDKDF (reference sequence).

J is TRBJ1-1 and V is TRBV7-8; no firm D call. Trimming shortened V by 4 bases and J by 8 bases, and 20 bases separated the two germline ends. Germline assignment: CDR1 SGHVS and CDR2 FQNEAQ. This CDR3 contains 15 residues. The CDR3: CASSSSGFSAGEAFF. The CDR3 region has the DNA TGTGCCAGCAGCTCCTCCGGTTTTTCGGCGGGGGAAGCTTTCTTT.

The chain combines TRBV9 with TRBJ2-7, with a possible D match to TRBD2 (5 bases). The germline V gene has CDR1 SGDLS and CDR2 YYNGEE. With 4 bases removed from V and 3 bases from J, the gap between germline ends came to 14 bases. The CDR3 length is 14 residues. The CDR3 DNA is TGTGCCAGCAGCCCCCGGACTGTGGGCTACGAGCAGTACTTC. This sequence encodes CASSPRTVGYEQYF.

The J gene is TRBJ1-5, the V gene TRBV28; 7 nucleotides agree with TRBD1. The V and J ends lost 8 bases and 5 bases, in that order; junction bases with no gene match: 15. This CDR3 comprises 16 residues. Germline V gene data show CDR1 as MDHEN and CDR2 as SYDVKM. CDR3 sequence: CASHRPWDSKYQPQHF. DNA for the CDR3: TGTGCCAGCCATAGGCCCTGGGACAGTAAGTATCAGCCCCAGCATTTT.

As regards this clone: Other DNA sequences in the sample encode the same CDR3. The genes are TRBV28 and TRBJ1-5; 9 bases line up with TRBD1. With 5 bases clipped from V and 1 base from J, the junction kept 3 bases outside the gene matches. The CDR3 is 15 residues long. Germline values: CDR1 MDHEN, CDR2 SYDVKM. The CDR3 nucleotides are TGTGCCAGCAGTCTAGGACAGGGGAGCAATCAGCCCCAGCATTTT. Translating gives CASSLGQGSNQPQHF.

The gene calls are TRBV19 and TRBJ2-5; the D gene is possibly TRBD2 (5 bases). CDR3 size: 17 residues. V dropped 1 base and J dropped 2 bases, with 17 bases sitting between them. CDR1 LNHDA and CDR2 SQIVND come from the germline V gene (reference sequence). The CDR3 spells CASSIGPTGSTQETQYF. CDR3 nucleotide sequence: TGTGCCAGTAGTATAGGGCCTACTGGGAGTACTCAAGAGACCCAGTACTTC.

This clone has only one observation. This sequence joins TRBV6-1 and TRBJ2-7, with 7 nucleotides matching TRBD1. Germline CDR1 MNHNS, CDR2 SASEGT. After removal of 1 base from V and 1 base from J, the junction contained 1 base not matched to a gene. This CDR3 is 14 amino acids long. The CDR3: CASSEGGQSYEQYF. Written as DNA, the CDR3 is TGTGCCAGCAGTGAAGGGGGACAGTCCTACGAGCAGTACTTC.

This chain connects TRBV29-1 to TRBJ2-6; a weak D match, TRBD1 (6 bases). Trimming shortened V by 6 bases and J by 4 bases, and 10 bases separated the two germline ends. The CDR3 loop spans 13 amino acids. From germline, CDR1 is SQVTM and CDR2 ANQGSEA. CDR3 region: CSVTGTGANVLTF. For the CDR3, the DNA is TGCAGCGTCACAGGGACCGGGGCCAACGTCCTGACTTTC.

The chain employs TRBV5-1 and TRBJ2-7; TRBD2 matches 7 bases. Losses at the gene ends were 2 bases for V and 1 base for J; bases not matched to a gene: 3. In germline, CDR1 is SGHRS, CDR2 YFSETQ. The CDR3 totals 14 residues. In DNA, the CDR3 is TGCGCCAGCAGCTTCCTAGCGGAGTCCTACGAGCAGTACTTC. Translated, it gives CASSFLAESYEQYF. The whole variable domain, remainder taken from reference TRBV5-1 and TRBJ2-7, is KAGVTQTPRYLIKTRGQQVTLSCSPISGHRSVSWYQQTPGQGLQFLFEYFSETQRNKGNFPGRFSGRQFSNSRSEMNVSTLELGDSALYLCASSFLAESYEQYFGPGTRLTVT.

This chain uses TRBV6-1 with TRBJ2-7, with TRBD2 matching 12 bases. The germline gives CDR1 MNHNS, CDR2 SASEGT. The V and J ends lost 6 bases and 1 base, in that order; junction bases with no gene match: 4. CDR3 length equals 15 residues. The CDR3 coding sequence is TGTGCCAGCAGGACGACTAGCGGGGGTTCCTACGAGCAGTACTTC. Protein product: CASRTTSGGSYEQYF.

J is TRBJ2-7 and V is TRBV7-2, with D possibly being TRBD2 (5 bases). The CDR3 is made up of 13 amino acids. The V gene's germline CDR1 is SGHTA and CDR2 FQGNSA. Trimming took 5 bases from V and 3 from J, leaving 11 bases between them. The CDR3 loop is CASSTHTSYEQYF. The CDR3 DNA sequence: TGTGCCAGCAGCACGCATACTAGCTACGAGCAGTACTTC. The whole variable domain, remainder taken from reference TRBV7-2 and TRBJ2-7, is GAGVSQSPSNKVTEKGKDVELRCDPISGHTALYWYRQSLGQGLEFLIYFQGNSAPDKSGLPSDRFSAERTGGSVSTLTIQRTQQEDSAVYLCASSTHTSYEQYFGPGTRLTVT.

This clone was counted only a few times. The V and J genes are TRBV2 and TRBJ2-2; 7 nucleotides line up with TRBD2. There are 16 residues in the CDR3. V shed 3 bases, J shed 0 bases, and the junction held 4 bases outside the gene matches. Germline V lookup: CDR1 SNHLY, CDR2 FYNNEI. In DNA form, the CDR3 reads TGTGCCAGCAGTGATCCCAGCGGGACGAACACCGGGGAGCTGTTTTTT. It specifies CASSDPSGTNTGELFF.

This clone appeared once. V usage is TRBV5-1 and J usage is TRBJ2-7, with 7 positions matching TRBD1. The J segment lost 3 bases and the V segment lost 0 bases, leaving 6 bases of the junction unmatched. The CDR3 has 15 amino acids. Per the germline V gene, CDR1 is SGHRS and CDR2 is YFSETQ. The CDR3 loop is CASSLATGPDYEQYF. Here the CDR3 DNA reads TGCGCCAGCAGCTTGGCGACAGGGCCGGACTACGAGCAGTACTTC. The full variable domain, its missing parts supplied by reference TRBV5-1 and TRBJ2-7, is KAGVTQTPRYLIKTRGQQVTLSCSPISGHRSVSWYQQTPGQGLQFLFEYFSETQRNKGNFPGRFSGRQFSNSRSEMNVSTLELGDSALYLCASSLATGPDYEQYFGPGTRLTVT.

The chain uses TRBV6-5 and TRBJ2-1; maybe TRBD2 (6 bases). The V gene lost 2 bases and the J gene lost 5 bases, with 7 bases spanning the gap. Germline-derived CDR1 and CDR2 are MNHEY and SVGAGI. This CDR3 is built from 13 residues. CDR3 nucleotide sequence: TGTGCCAGCAGTTACGGCGGGGACAATGAGCAGTTCTTC. Amino acids: CASSYGGDNEQFF.

The count of this clone is one. The rearrangement uses TRBV7-8 and TRBJ2-3; 15 nucleotides agree with TRBD2. Germline V CDR1 and CDR2: SGHVS, FQNEAQ. The CDR3 is made up of 17 amino acids. The J segment lost 6 bases and the V segment lost 5 bases, leaving 9 bases of the junction unmatched. In DNA form, the CDR3 reads TGTGCCAGCAGCCCGGGACTAGCGGGGGGTGGGACGGATACGCAGTATTTT. It codes for CASSPGLAGGGTDTQYF.

The rearrangement links TRBV9 to TRBJ2-5, with 7 bases lining up with TRBD1. The germline V gene encodes CDR1 SGDLS and CDR2 YYNGEE. This CDR3 spans 15 amino acids. The junction had 6 bases not matched to a gene; V was cut back by 0 bases and J by 4 bases. The CDR3 region is CASSVDRGHGETQYF. In DNA form, the CDR3 reads TGTGCCAGCAGCGTAGACAGGGGTCACGGAGAGACCCAGTACTTC.

The V and J genes are TRBV4-3 and TRBJ2-1; no definite D call. Germline CDR1 LGHNA, CDR2 YSLEER. The V end lost 4 bases, the J end lost 3 bases, and 10 bases lay between the germline ends. The CDR3 covers 14 residues. CDR3: CASSPSSVYNEQFF. The CDR3 DNA sequence: TGCGCCAGCAGCCCCAGTTCAGTCTACAATGAGCAGTTCTTC.

This chain links TRBV9 with TRBJ1-1; maybe TRBD1 (6 bases). Trimming took 4 bases from V and 3 from J, leaving 10 bases between them. The germline V gene has CDR1 SGDLS and CDR2 YYNGEE. This CDR3 is built from 13 residues. CDR3 sequence reads: CASSTDRHTEAFF. The CDR3 bases are TGTGCCAGCAGCACAGACAGGCACACTGAAGCTTTCTTT.

This clone was counted only a few times. Written as DNA, the CDR3 is TGTGCCATCACCCCGGGACAGGACTTCACCGGGGAGCTGTTTTTT. It is translated as CAITPGQDFTGELFF. The chain recombines TRBV10-3 with TRBJ2-2; TRBD1 agrees at 8 bases. V dropped 7 bases and J dropped 4; count of bases not matched to a gene: 8. Germline V CDR1 and CDR2: ENHRY, SYGVKD. The CDR3 extends over 15 amino acids.

This clone occurred once. The chain combines TRBV30 with TRBJ2-5; 8 positions agree with TRBD2. The J call may be faulty, since TRBJ2-7 better matches the DNA end. This CDR3 has 15 amino acids. Looked up from germline, CDR1 is GTSNPN and CDR2 is SVGIG (reference sequence). CDR3 amino acids: CAWSPRGGLSYEQYF. DNA for the CDR3: TGTGCCTGGAGTCCCCGGGGGGGACTGTCTTACGAGCAGTACTTC.

In this sample, this clone turned up once. CDR3 sequence: CASSPRDRTYEQYF. The CDR3 DNA sequence: TGCGCCAGCAGCCCACGGGACAGAACCTACGAGCAGTACTTC. V usage is TRBV10-1 and J usage is TRBJ2-7; TRBD1 aligns across 7 bases. In germline, CDR1 is WNHNN, CDR2 SYGVQD (reference sequence). V lost 6 bases and J lost 2; bases outside the gene matches: 7. This CDR3 has 14 amino acids.

The chain carries TRBV7-8 and TRBJ1-2; TRBD1 might be the D (6 bases). CDR1 is SGHVS and CDR2 is FQNEAQ in the germline V gene. CDR3 length: 14 residues. V shed 1 base and J shed 6 bases, with 12 bases lying between them. The CDR3 DNA reads TGTGCCAGCAGCTTAGTTGGACAGTTGGATGGCTACACCTTC. Translation: CASSLVGQLDGYTF. The full variable domain, in which reference TRBV7-8 and TRBJ1-2 provide the parts outside the CDR3, is GAGVSQSPRYKVAKRGQDVALRCDPISGHVSLFWYQQALGQGPEFLTYFQNEAQLDKSGLPSDRFFAERPEGSVSTLKIQRTQQEDSAVYLCASSLVGQLDGYTFGSGTRLTVV.